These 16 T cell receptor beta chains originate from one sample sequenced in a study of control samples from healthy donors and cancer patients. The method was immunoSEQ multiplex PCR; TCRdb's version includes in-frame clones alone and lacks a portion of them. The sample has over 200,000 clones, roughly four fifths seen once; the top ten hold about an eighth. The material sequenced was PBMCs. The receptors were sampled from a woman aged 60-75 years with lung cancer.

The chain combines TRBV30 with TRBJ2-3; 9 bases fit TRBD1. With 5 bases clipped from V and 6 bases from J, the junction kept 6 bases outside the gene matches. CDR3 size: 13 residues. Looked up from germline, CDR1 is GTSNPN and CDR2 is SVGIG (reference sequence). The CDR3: CAWEGQGGDTQYF. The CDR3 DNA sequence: TGTGCCTGGGAGGGACAGGGAGGGGATACGCAGTATTTT. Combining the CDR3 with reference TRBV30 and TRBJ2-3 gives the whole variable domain SQTIHQWPATLVQPVGSPLSLECTVEGTSNPNLYWYRQAAGRGLQLLFYSVGIGQISSEVPQNLSASRPQDRQFILSSKKLLLSDSGFYLCAWEGQGGDTQYFGPGTRLTVL.

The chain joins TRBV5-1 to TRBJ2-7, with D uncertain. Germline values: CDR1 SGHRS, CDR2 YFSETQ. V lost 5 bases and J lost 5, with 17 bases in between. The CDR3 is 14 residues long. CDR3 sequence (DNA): TGCGCCAGCAGGGGTGGTTATACTCACAACGAGCAGTACTTC. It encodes CASRGGYTHNEQYF.

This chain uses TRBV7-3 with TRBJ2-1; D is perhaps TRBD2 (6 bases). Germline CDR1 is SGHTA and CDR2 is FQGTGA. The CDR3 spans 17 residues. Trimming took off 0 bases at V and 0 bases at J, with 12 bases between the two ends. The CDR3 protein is CASSLTGGATSYNEQFF. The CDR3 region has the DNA TGTGCCAGCAGCTTAACGGGGGGAGCAACCTCCTACAATGAGCAGTTCTTC.

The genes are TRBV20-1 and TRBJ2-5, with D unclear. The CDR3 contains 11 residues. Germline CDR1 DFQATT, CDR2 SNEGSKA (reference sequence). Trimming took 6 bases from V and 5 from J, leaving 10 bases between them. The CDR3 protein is CSAPYRETQYF. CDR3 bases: TGCAGTGCCCCGTATCGGGAGACCCAGTACTTC.

CDR3 sequence: CASSRQRSNEKLFF. CDR3 bases: TGTGCCAGTAGTCGGCAGCGGAGTAATGAAAAACTGTTTTTT. V gene TRBV19 combines with J gene TRBJ1-4, with D unclear. Germline assignment: CDR1 LNHDA and CDR2 SQIVND (reference sequence). V lost 5 bases, J lost 4 bases, and 11 bases lay in between. The CDR3 length is 14 residues.

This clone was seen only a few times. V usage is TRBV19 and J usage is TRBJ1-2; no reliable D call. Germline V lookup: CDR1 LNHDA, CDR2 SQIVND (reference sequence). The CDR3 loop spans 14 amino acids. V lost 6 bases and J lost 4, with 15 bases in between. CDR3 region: CASSLERPPYGYTF. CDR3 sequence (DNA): TGTGCCAGTAGCTTGGAGCGACCCCCCTATGGCTACACCTTC.

The CDR3 sequence: CASAPGNEKLFF. DNA of the CDR3: TGTGCCAGCGCCCCAGGGAATGAAAAACTGTTTTTT. The chain has TRBV28 and TRBJ1-4; D possibly corresponds to TRBD1 (5 bases). Germline V gene data show CDR1 as MDHEN and CDR2 as SYDVKM. V was pared by 8 bases and J by 5 bases, with 9 bases between. This CDR3 is built from 12 residues.

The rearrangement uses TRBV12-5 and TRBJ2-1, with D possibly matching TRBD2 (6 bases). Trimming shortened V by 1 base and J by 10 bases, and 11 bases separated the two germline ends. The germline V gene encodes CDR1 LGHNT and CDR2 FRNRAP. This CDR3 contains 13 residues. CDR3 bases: TGTGCTAGTGGTTTGGCCGCGGGACTCGAGCAGTTCTTC. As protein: CASGLAAGLEQFF.

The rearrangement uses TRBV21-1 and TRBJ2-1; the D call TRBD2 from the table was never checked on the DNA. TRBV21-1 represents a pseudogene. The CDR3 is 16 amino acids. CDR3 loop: CASSAKPSGGAYSQFF. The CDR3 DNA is TGTGCCAGCAGCGCTAAACCTAGCGGGGGGGCCTACAGCCAGTTCTTC.

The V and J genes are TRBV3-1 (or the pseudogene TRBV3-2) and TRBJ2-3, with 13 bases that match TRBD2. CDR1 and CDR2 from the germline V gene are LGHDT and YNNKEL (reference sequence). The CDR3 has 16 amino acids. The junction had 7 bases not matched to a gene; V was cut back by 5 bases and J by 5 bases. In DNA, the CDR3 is TGTGCCAGCAGCACTCGGACTAGCGGGAGATTAGATACGCAGTATTTT. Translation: CASSTRTSGRLDTQYF.

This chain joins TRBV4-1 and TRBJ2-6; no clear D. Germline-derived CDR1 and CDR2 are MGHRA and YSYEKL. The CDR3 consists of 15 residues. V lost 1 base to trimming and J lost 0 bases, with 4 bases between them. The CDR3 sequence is CASSQGPSGANVLTF. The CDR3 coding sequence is TGCGCCAGCAGCCAAGGGCCCTCTGGGGCCAACGTCCTGACTTTC.

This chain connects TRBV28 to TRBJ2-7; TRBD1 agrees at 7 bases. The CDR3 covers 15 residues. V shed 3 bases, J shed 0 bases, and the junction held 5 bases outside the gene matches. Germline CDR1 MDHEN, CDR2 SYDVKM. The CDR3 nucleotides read TGTGCCAGCAGTTTTCGACAGGGTCCCTCCTACGAGCAGTACTTC. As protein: CASSFRQGPSYEQYF.

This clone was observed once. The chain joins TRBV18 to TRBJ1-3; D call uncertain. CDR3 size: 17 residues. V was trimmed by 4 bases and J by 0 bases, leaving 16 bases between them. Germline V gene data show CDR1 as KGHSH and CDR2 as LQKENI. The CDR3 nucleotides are TGTGCCAGCTCACGACTGGACCGCACCCGCTCTGGAAACACCATATATTTT. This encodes CASSRLDRTRSGNTIYF.

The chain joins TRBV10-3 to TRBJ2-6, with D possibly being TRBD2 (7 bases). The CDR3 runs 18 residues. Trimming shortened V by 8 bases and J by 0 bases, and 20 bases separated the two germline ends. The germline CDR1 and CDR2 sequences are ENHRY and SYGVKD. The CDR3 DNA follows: TGTGCCATCGGGGGGGCGAGGGGTGGAATCTCTGGGGCCAACGTCCTGACTTTC. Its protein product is CAIGGARGGISGANVLTF.

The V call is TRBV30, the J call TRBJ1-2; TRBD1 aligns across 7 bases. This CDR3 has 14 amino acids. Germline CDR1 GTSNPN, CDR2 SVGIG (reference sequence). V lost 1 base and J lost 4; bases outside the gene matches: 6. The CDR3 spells CAWSGDSFTYGYTF. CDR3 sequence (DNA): TGTGCCTGGAGTGGGGACAGCTTTACCTATGGCTACACCTTC. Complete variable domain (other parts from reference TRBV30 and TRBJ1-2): SQTIHQWPATLVQPVGSPLSLECTVEGTSNPNLYWYRQAAGRGLQLLFYSVGIGQISSEVPQNLSASRPQDRQFILSSKKLLLSDSGFYLCAWSGDSFTYGYTFGSGTRLTVV.

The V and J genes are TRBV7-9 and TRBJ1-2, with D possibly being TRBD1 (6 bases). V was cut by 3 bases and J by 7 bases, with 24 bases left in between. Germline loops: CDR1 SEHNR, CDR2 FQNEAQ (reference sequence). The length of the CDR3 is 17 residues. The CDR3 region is CASSFWTVQKGHGGYTF. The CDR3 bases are TGTGCCAGCAGCTTTTGGACAGTCCAAAAGGGGCATGGTGGCTACACCTTC.